This entry lists 15 T cell receptor beta chains sequenced from one sample in a study of shared clonotypes between healthy human individuals. CD8 cells classed as naive were CD45RO-negative and positively selected for CCR7, excluding terminally differentiated effector memory CD45RA+ cells. Clones were read by immunoSEQ multiplex PCR, and TCRdb kept only the in-frame ones, dropping some. The repertoire holds millions of clones, with 90% to 95% as singletons. Sample: naive CD8+ T cells from PBMCs. These receptors were collected from a man between 18 and 35 years old in good health. Some clones in this sample may be carry-over from other donors' samples.

J is TRBJ2-5 and V is TRBV5-1; 11 bases match TRBD2. Germline V gene lookup returns CDR1 SGHRS and CDR2 YFSETQ. There are 14 residues in the CDR3. Trimming cost V 5 bases and J 0 bases; bases outside gene matches: 0. The DNA of the CDR3 is TGCGCCAGCAGGACTAGCGGGAACCAAGAGACCCAGTACTTC. This encodes CASRTSGNQETQYF. Full variable domain (remainder filled in from reference TRBV5-1 and TRBJ2-5): KAGVTQTPRYLIKTRGQQVTLSCSPISGHRSVSWYQQTPGQGLQFLFEYFSETQRNKGNFPGRFSGRQFSNSRSEMNVSTLELGDSALYLCASRTSGNQETQYFGPGTRLLVL.

The J gene is TRBJ1-2, the V gene TRBV7-9; D uncertain. CDR1 SEHNR and CDR2 FQNEAQ come from the germline V gene (reference sequence). The germline V and J ends were trimmed by 4 bases and 3 bases, with 9 bases remaining between them. The CDR3 covers 13 residues. DNA for the CDR3: TGTGCCAGCAGCTCGGCTGGGGACTATGGCTACACCTTC. Protein product: CASSSAGDYGYTF.

This chain links TRBV4-3 with TRBJ2-1, with 8 positions matching TRBD2. CDR3 size: 15 residues. Germline V gene sequence: CDR1 LGHNA, CDR2 YSLEER. J was trimmed by 8 bases and V by 2 bases; bases with no gene match: 8. The CDR3 DNA follows: TGCGCCAGCAGCCAACCCCCGGGGGGGGGTTATGAGCAGTTCTTC. This translates into CASSQPPGGGYEQFF.

Only a few counts were recorded for this clone. V and J are TRBV29-1 and TRBJ1-2, with a weak D call TRBD1 (6 bases). Germline V gene data show CDR1 as SQVTM and CDR2 as ANQGSEA. V was pared by 8 bases and J by 4 bases, with 17 bases between. The CDR3 is made up of 13 amino acids. CDR3 bases: TGCAGCCTAGCTGACGGACAGTCCTATGGCTACACCTTC. Residues: CSLADGQSYGYTF.

The count of this clone is one. The chain joins TRBV6-5 to TRBJ2-2; 8 bases are shared with TRBD2. This CDR3 contains 15 residues. Losses at the gene ends were 4 bases for V and 3 bases for J; bases not matched to a gene: 4. The V gene's germline CDR1 is MNHEY and CDR2 SVGAGI. The CDR3 is CASSLSGSDTGELFF. The CDR3 coding sequence is TGTGCCAGCAGTTTGAGCGGGAGTGACACCGGGGAGCTGTTTTTT.

A few counts support this clone. The V and J genes are TRBV7-2 and TRBJ1-1; D is unresolved. The CDR3 totals 13 residues. The V and J ends lost 5 bases and 1 base respectively, with 8 bases between them. Germline CDR1 is SGHTA and CDR2 is FQGNSA. The CDR3 bases are TGTGCCAGCAGCGTCGGAACGAACACTGAAGCTTTCTTT. Translation gives CASSVGTNTEAFF.

V gene TRBV27 combines with J gene TRBJ2-7; weak D call: TRBD1 (6 bases). This CDR3 spans 15 amino acids. The germline V gene encodes CDR1 MNHEY and CDR2 SMNVEV (reference sequence). V was pared by 6 bases and J by 5 bases, with 20 bases between. The CDR3 DNA sequence: TGTGCCAGCAGCTACACAGGGAGCTGGCTTGACGAGCAGTACTTC. It yields the protein CASSYTGSWLDEQYF.

The chain links TRBV30 to TRBJ1-3; D uncertain. CDR3 length: 13 residues. Trimming removed 5 bases at V and 2 bases at J, with 10 bases between. The V gene's germline CDR1 is GTSNPN and CDR2 SVGIG (reference sequence). CDR3 sequence: CAWSAGTGNTIYF. The CDR3 DNA reads TGTGCCTGGTCGGCCGGAACTGGAAACACCATATATTTT.

The DNA for the CDR3 is TGCGCCAGCAGCCAGTTACAGGGGGGAGCAGGCGAGCAGTACTTC. Its protein is CASSQLQGGAGEQYF. The V gene is TRBV4-1, the J gene TRBJ2-7, with 8 positions matching TRBD1. Losses at the gene ends were 3 bases for V and 6 bases for J; bases not matched to a gene: 10. The germline V gene has CDR1 MGHRA and CDR2 YSYEKL. The CDR3 runs to 15 residues.

The genes are TRBV5-6 and TRBJ2-2; D gene uncertain. V gave up 4 bases and J gave up 6 bases, with 10 bases separating them. Per the germline V gene, CDR1 is SGHDT and CDR2 is YYEEEE. The CDR3 is 13 amino acids. In nucleotides, the CDR3 is TGTGCCAGCAGCCAACTCCCTTCCGGGGAGCTGTTTTTT. Residues: CASSQLPSGELFF.

This clone has just one count. This rearrangement joins TRBV7-9 to TRBJ2-7; a possible D gene is TRBD2 (6 bases). The CDR3 is made up of 14 amino acids. The V end lost 5 bases, the J end lost 2 bases, and 13 bases lay between the germline ends. Germline assignment: CDR1 SEHNR and CDR2 FQNEAQ (reference sequence). As DNA, the CDR3 is TGTGCCAGCAGCCCCCAGACTAGAACCTACGAGCAGTACTTC. This gives the protein CASSPQTRTYEQYF.

The J gene is TRBJ2-7, the V gene TRBV27, with 12 bases matching TRBD2. V shed 3 bases and J 9 bases; nucleotides not matched to a gene: 6. Germline lookup yields CDR1 MNHEY and CDR2 SMNVEV (reference sequence). The CDR3 runs to 14 residues. The CDR3: CASSFLASGRAQYF. The CDR3 bases are TGTGCCAGCAGTTTTCTGGCTAGCGGGAGGGCGCAGTACTTC.

The rearrangement joins TRBV27 to TRBJ2-3, with 8 bases lining up with TRBD2. The germline V gene has CDR1 MNHEY and CDR2 SMNVEV (reference sequence). Trimming took 6 bases from V and 0 from J; bases not matched to a gene: 14. This CDR3 spans 18 amino acids. The CDR3 DNA sequence: TGTGCCAGCAGCGAGAGCGGGAGAGTTTGGGCTAGCACAGATACGCAGTATTTT. This codes for CASSESGRVWASTDTQYF.

CDR3 sequence (DNA): TGTGCCAGCAGTTTAGCATCGGAGGGAGAGGCAGATACGCAGTATTTT. Translated, it gives CASSLASEGEADTQYF. This chain uses TRBV28 with TRBJ2-3; TRBD2 might be the D (6 bases). V shed 2 bases and J shed 4 bases, with 16 bases lying between them. The CDR3 has 16 residues. Germline assignment: CDR1 MDHEN and CDR2 SYDVKM.

The V call is TRBV9, the J call TRBJ2-3, with TRBD2 identical over 15 bases. CDR1 is SGDLS and CDR2 is YYNGEE in the germline V gene. With 3 bases clipped from V and 3 bases from J, the junction kept 2 bases outside the gene matches. CDR3 length: 16 amino acids. CDR3 sequence (DNA): TGTGCCAGCAGCGACGGACTAGCGGGGGGGACAGATACGCAGTATTTT. Its translation: CASSDGLAGGTDTQYF.